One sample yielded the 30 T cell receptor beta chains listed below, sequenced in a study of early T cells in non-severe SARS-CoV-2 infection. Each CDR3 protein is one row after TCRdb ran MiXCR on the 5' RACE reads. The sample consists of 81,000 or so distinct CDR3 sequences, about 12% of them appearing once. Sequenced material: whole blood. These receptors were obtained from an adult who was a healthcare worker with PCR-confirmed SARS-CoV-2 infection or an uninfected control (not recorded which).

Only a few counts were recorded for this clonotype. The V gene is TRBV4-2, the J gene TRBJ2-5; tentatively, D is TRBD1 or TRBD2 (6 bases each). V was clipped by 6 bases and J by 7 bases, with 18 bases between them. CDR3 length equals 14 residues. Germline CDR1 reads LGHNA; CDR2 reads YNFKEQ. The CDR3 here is CASSFTRGPGTQYF. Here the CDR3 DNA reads TGTGCCAGCAGTTTTACCCGGGGGCCGGGGACCCAGTACTTC.

CDR3 amino acids: CASRAGASEQYF. In DNA form, the CDR3 reads TGTGCCAGCAGGGCAGGGGCGAGCGAGCAGTACTTC. The chain employs TRBV27 and TRBJ2-7; perhaps TRBD1 as D (6 bases). Germline V gene data show CDR1 as MNHEY and CDR2 as SMNVEV (reference sequence). This CDR3 has 12 residues. V dropped 6 bases and J dropped 6 bases, with 12 bases sitting between them.

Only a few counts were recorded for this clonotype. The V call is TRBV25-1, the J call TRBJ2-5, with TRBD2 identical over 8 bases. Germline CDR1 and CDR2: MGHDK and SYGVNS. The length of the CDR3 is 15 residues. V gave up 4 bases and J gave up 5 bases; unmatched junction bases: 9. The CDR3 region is CASSGPPPGGETQYF. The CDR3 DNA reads TGTGCCAGCAGTGGGCCCCCCCCGGGAGGGGAGACCCAGTACTTC. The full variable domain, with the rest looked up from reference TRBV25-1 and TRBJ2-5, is EADIYQTPRYLVIGTGKKITLECSQTMGHDKMYWYQQDPGMELHLIHYSYGVNSTEKGDLSSESTVSRIRTEHFPLTLESARPSHTSQYLCASSGPPPGGETQYFGPGTRLLVL.

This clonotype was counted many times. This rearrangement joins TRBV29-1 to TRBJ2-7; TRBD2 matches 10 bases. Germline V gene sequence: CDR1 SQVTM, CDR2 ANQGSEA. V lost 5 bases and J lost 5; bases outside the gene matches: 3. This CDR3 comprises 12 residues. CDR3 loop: CSVSSGSDEQYF. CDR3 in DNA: TGCAGCGTTTCTAGCGGGAGCGACGAGCAGTACTTC.

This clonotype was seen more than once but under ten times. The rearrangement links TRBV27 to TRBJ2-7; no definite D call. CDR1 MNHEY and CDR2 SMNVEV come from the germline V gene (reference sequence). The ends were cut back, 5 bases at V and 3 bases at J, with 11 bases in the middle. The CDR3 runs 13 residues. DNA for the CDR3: TGTGCCAGCAGTCCCACCCTGGGCTACGAGCAGTACTTC. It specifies CASSPTLGYEQYF.

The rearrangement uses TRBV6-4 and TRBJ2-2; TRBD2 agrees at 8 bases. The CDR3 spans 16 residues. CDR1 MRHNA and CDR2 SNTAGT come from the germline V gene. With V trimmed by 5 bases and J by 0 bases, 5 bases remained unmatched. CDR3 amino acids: CASSLIAGPNTGELFF. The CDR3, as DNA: TGTGCCAGCAGTCTGATAGCGGGACCGAACACCGGGGAGCTGTTTTTT.

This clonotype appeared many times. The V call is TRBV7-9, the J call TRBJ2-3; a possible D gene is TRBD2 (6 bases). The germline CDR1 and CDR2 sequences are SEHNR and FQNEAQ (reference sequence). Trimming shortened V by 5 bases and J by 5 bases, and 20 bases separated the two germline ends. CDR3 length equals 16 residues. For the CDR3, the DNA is TGTGCCAGCAGCAAGCCTAGCGCCTCCAATCGAGATACGCAGTATTTT. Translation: CASSKPSASNRDTQYF.

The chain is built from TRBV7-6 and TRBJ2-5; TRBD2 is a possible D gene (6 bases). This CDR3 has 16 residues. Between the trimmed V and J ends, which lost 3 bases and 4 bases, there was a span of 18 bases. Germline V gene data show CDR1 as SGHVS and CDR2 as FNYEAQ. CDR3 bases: TGTGCCAGCAGCTTTGGTCTAGCGCCCCAGAGAGAGACCCAGTACTTC. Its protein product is CASSFGLAPQRETQYF.

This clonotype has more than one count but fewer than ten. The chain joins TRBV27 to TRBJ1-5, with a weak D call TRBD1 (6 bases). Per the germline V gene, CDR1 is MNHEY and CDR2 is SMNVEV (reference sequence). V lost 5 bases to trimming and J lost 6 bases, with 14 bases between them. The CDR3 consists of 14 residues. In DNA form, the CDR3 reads TGTGCCAGCAGTCCCCGGACAGCTCTTCAGCCCCAGCATTTT. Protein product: CASSPRTALQPQHF.

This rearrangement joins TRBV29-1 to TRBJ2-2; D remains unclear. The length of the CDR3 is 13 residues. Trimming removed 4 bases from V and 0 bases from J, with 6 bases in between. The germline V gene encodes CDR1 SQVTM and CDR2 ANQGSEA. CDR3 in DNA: TGCAGCGTTGTGGGATCGAACACCGGGGAGCTGTTTTTT. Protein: CSVVGSNTGELFF.

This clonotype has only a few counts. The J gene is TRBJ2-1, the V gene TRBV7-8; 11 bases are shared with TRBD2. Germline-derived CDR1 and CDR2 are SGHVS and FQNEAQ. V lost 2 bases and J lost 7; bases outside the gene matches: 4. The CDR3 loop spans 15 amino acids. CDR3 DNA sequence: TGTGCCAGCAGCTTATATGGACTAGCGGGTAATGAGCAGTTCTTC. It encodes CASSLYGLAGNEQFF.

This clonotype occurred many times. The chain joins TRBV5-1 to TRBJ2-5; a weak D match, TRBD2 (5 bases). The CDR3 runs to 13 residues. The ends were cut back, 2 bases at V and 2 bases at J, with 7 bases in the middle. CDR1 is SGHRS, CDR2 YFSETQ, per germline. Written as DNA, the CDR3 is TGCGCCAGCAGCTTCGGGGTACAAGAGACCCAGTACTTC. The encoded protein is CASSFGVQETQYF.

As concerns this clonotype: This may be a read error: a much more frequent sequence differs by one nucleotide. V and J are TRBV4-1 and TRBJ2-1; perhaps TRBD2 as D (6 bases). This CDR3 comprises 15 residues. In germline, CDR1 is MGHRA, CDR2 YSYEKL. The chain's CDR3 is CASSQVASDYNEHFF. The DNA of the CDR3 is TGCGCCAGCAGCCAAGTTGCTAGCGACTACAATGAGCATTTCTTC.

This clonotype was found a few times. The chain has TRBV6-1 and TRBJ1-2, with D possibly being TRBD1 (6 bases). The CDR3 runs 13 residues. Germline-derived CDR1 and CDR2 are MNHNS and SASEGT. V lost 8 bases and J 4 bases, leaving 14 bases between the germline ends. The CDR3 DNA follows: TGTGCCAGCCGTCGGACAGCCCTCTATGGCTACACCTTC. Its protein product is CASRRTALYGYTF.

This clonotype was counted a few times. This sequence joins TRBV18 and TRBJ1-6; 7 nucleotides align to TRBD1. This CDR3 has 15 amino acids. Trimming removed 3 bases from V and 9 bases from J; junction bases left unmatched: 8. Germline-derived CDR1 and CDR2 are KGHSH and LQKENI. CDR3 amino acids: CASSPSRGYSSPLHF. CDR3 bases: TGTGCCAGCTCACCCTCCAGGGGGTACAGTTCACCCCTCCACTTT.

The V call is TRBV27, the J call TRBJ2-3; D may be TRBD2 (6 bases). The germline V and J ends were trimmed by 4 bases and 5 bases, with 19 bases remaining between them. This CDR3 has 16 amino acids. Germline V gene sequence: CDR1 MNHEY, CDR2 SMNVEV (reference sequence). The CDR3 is CASSSPSSGRGDTQYF. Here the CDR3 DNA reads TGTGCCAGCAGTTCCCCCTCCTCTGGGCGGGGAGATACGCAGTATTTT.

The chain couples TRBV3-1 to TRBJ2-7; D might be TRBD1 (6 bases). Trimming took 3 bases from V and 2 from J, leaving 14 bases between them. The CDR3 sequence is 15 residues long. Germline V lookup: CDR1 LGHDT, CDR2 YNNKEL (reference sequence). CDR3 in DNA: TGTGCCAGCAGCCATGAGGGCAGGGGACCCTACGAGCAGTACTTC. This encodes CASSHEGRGPYEQYF.

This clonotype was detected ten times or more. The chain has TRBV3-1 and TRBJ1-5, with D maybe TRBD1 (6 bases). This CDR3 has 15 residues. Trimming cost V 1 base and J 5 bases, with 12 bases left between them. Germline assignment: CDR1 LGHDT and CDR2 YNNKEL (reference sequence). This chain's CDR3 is CASSQAGAHHQPQHF. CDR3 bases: TGTGCCAGCAGCCAAGCGGGGGCCCATCATCAGCCCCAGCATTTT.

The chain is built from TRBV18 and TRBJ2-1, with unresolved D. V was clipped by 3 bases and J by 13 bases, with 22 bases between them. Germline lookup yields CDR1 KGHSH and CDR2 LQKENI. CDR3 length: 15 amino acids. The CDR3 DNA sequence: TGTGCCAGCTCACCGTCCAGCCGTAGCCAACGGGCCCAGTTCTTC. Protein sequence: CASSPSSRSQRAQFF.

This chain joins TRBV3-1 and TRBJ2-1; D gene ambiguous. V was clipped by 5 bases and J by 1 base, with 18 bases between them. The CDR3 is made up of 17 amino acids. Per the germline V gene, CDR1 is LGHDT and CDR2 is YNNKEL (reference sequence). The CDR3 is CASSLTHSAPSYNEQFF. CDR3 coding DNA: TGTGCCAGCAGCTTGACACATTCAGCCCCATCCTACAATGAGCAGTTCTTC.

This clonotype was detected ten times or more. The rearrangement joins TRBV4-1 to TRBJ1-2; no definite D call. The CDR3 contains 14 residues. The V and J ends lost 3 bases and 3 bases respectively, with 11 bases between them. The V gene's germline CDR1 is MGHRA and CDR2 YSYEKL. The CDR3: CASSQRATDYGYTF. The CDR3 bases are TGCGCCAGCAGCCAGCGGGCGACGGACTATGGCTACACCTTC.

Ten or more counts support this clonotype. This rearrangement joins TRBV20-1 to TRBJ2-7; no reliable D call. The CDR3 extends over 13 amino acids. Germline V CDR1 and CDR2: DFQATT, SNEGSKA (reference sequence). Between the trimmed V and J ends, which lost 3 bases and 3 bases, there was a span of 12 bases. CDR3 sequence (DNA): TGCAGTGCTAGCAGTACTGGCGACTACGAGCAGTACTTC. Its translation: CSASSTGDYEQYF.

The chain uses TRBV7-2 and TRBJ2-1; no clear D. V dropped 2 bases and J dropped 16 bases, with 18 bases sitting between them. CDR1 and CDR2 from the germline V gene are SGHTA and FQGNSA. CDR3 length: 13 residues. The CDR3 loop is CASSLSSQEKEFF. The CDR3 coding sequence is TGTGCCAGCAGCTTATCCTCCCAGGAGAAGGAATTCTTC.

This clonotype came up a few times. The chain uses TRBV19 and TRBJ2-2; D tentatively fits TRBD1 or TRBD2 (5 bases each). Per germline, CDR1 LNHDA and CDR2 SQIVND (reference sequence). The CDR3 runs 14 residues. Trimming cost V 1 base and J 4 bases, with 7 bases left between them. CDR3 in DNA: TGTGCCAGTAGTATAGCGGGACGCACCGGGGAGCTGTTTTTT. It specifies CASSIAGRTGELFF.

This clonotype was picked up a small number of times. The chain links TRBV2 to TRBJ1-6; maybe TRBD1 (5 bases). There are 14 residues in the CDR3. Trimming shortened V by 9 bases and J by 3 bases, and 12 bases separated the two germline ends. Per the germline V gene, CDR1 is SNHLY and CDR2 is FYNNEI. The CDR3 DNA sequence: TGTGCCAGTTGGGACGTCAGCTATAATTCACCCCTCCACTTT. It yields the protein CASWDVSYNSPLHF. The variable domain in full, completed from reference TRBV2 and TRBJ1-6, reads EPEVTQTPSHQVTQMGQEVILRCVPISNHLYFYWYRQILGQKVEFLVSFYNNEISEKSEIFDDQFSVERPDGSNFTLKIRSTKLEDSAMYFCASWDVSYNSPLHFGNGTRLTVT.

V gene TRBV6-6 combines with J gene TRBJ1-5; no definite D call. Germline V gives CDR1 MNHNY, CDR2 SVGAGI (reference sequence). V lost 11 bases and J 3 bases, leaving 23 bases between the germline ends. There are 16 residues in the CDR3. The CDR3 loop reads CASCPGEGGNNQPQHF. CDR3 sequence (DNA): TGTGCCTCCTGTCCCGGGGAAGGAGGAAACAATCAGCCCCAGCATTTT.

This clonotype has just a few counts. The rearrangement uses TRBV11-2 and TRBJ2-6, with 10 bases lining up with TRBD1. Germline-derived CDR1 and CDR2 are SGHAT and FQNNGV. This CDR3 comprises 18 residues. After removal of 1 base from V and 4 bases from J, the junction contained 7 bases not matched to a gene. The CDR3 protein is CASSLVGQGILGANVLTF. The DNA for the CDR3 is TGTGCCAGCAGCTTAGTGGGACAGGGGATATTGGGGGCCAACGTCCTGACTTTC.

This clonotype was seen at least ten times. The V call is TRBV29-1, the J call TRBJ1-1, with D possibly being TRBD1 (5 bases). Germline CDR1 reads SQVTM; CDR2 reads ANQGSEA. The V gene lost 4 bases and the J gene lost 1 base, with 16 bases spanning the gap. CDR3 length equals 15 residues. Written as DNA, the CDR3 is TGCAGCGTTGTCGGTGGCGGGGGGTCGAACACTGAAGCTTTCTTT. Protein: CSVVGGGGSNTEAFF.

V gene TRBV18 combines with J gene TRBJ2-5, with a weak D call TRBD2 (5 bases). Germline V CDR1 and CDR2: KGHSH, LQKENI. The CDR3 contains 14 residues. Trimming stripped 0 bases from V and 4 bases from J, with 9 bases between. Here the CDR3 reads CASSPPERAETQYF. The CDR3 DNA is TGTGCCAGCTCACCACCGGAGAGGGCAGAGACCCAGTACTTC. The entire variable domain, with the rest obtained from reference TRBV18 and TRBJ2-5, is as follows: NAGVMQNPRHLVRRRGQEARLRCSPMKGHSHVYWYRQLPEEGLKFMVYLQKENIIDESGMPKERFSAEFPKEGPSILRIQQVVRGDSAAYFCASSPPERAETQYFGPGTRLLVL.

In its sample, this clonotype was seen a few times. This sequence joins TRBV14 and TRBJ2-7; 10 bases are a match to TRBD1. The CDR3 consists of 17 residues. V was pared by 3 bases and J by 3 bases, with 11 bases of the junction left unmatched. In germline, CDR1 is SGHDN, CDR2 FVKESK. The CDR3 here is CASSHLAGRDRGYEQYF. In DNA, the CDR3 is TGTGCCAGCAGCCACCTCGCGGGTCGGGACAGGGGCTACGAGCAGTACTTC.